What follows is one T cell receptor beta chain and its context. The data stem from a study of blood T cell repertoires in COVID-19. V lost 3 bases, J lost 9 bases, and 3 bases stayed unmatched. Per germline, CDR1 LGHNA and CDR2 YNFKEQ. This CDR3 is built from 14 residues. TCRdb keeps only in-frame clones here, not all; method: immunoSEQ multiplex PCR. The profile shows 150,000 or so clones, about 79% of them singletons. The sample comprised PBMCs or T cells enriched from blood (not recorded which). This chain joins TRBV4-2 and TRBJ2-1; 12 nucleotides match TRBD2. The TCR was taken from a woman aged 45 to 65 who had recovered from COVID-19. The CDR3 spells CASSQTSGGGEQFF. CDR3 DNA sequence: TGTGCCAGCAGCCAGACTAGCGGGGGAGGTGAGCAGTTCTTC.